This T cell receptor beta chain emerged from a study of CD8 T cells in Susac syndrome. FACS enriched CD8+ TEMRA cells, while bulk CD8+ and CD4+ were negatively isolated. RNA was extracted with the RNeasy kit, and a quantity of roughly 0.45 to 1 ug was reverse transcribed using random hexamers. immunoSEQ multiplex PCR amplified TCR beta CDR3 across 54 Vbeta, 13 Jbeta. MiXCR was run by TCRdb on the immunoSEQ multiplex PCR reads, yielding one entry per CDR3 protein. Altogether about 130,000 distinct CDR3 sequences are present, roughly 94% being singletons, with the ten largest covering 0.095% to 0.15%. Trimming took off 2 bases at V and 4 bases at J, with 8 bases between the two ends. Germline V CDR1 and CDR2: MNHEY, SVGAGI. The CDR3 has 13 residues.

Sequenced input: CD4+ T cells from PBMCs. The chain carries TRBV6-5 and TRBJ1-2, with no clear D. The source of this sequence is a human donor with multiple sclerosis. The CDR3 region is CASSYGGFYGYTF. The CDR3 coding sequence is TGTGCCAGCAGTTACGGAGGATTCTATGGCTACACCTTC.